A single TCR beta chain is shown here with its context. Its antigen remains undetermined. Base qualities are not at hand, and no much larger clone is one base apart. These data originate in a study of vaccination and CD4 T cells after COVID-19 (dated by TCRdb to between 2021 and 2024). About the study as a whole: Convalescent patients had a positive SARS-CoV-2 result on nasal swab PCR, and of these patients, several had mild disease and one had severe disease. The convalescent cohort comprised six males and four females, including two Hispanic individuals, seven Caucasians, two Asians and one multiracial person. Participants got two doses of the Pfizer-BioNTech BNT162b2 vaccine (n=8) or two doses of the Moderna mRNA-1273 vaccine (n=2). Post-COVID blood samples were collected from convalescent patients a median of around 100 days after diagnosis, with a range of about 30 to 161 days. Post-vaccine blood samples were collected a median of around 70 days after the second vaccine dose, ranging from roughly 12 to 250 days. Overlapping spike peptide pools from SARS-CoV-2 and from the common cold coronaviruses HCoV-NL63, HCoV-OC43 and HCoV-229E were used as culture stimuli. Control cultures used a CEFX viral epitope pool as positive control, an HIV-1 Nef peptide pool as negative control, or no peptide. The spike-specific CD4+ TCR repertoire was compared before and after mRNA vaccination in around ten COVID-19 convalescent patients and several infection-naive healthy vaccine recipients.

Library preparation was by PCR. At the Johns Hopkins FTIC core, DNA from the cultured CD4+ T cells underwent TCR sequencing with the Oncomine TCR Beta short-read assay. The QIAamp micro DNA kit was used to extract genomic DNA from the cultured CD4+ T cells. Oncomine TCR Beta libraries from cultured CD4+ T cells were pooled with unique dual indexes and sequenced on an Illumina iSeq 100. Turning to the authors' computational methods: Non-productive sequences were removed, and CDR3s not starting with C, not ending with F or W, or shorter than 7 amino acids were discarded. Antigen-specific clonotypes were identified using the MANAFEST web application through comparison of peptide-stimulated wells with reference and other culture wells. For a clone to be called positive, the clone needed an FDR below 0.05, an odds ratio above 5, and a productive frequency above 0.1% in at least two of three replicate wells. A clonotype counted as cross-reactive if it showed significant expansion both in the SARS-CoV-2 spike wells and in at least one common cold coronavirus spike condition. Similarity between CDR3 sequences was evaluated in R version 3.6.1 using Levenshtein distances (stringdist) and unrooted phylogenetic trees (ape). Through fastp at Q25 and MiXCR, TCRdb rebuilt clones from the public reads, retaining in-frame beta chains. Every CDR3 protein is listed once, alongside the most common genes and DNA of its rows. What appears here as the V and J calls and clone size reflects TCRdb's work, not the paper's. In this sample the table shows 20,000 or so distinct CDR3 sequences, 58% of which occur a single time. 8% to 10% of the sample goes to the ten largest clones.

The treatment or condition label corresponds to: roughly nine-day PBMC culture with coronavirus spike peptide pools or control peptides (ViraFEST assay). The ViraFEST assay was used in the study, in which antigen-specific T cells were expanded with peptide pools and expanded clonotypes were subsequently identified by TCR sequencing. The positive SARS-CoV-2 PCR tests of the convalescent patients were dated from March to December 2020, before the Alpha, Beta and Delta variants emerged in the United States. Each well held two million PBMCs cultured with around 9 ug/ml peptide pools in IMDM containing roughly 4.7% human AB serum and around 10 IU/ml IL-2. Half of the culture medium was replaced with fresh IL-2-containing medium on days 3 and 7. After less than 12 days of culture, CD4+ T cells were isolated by negative selection using the EasySep CD4+ T cell isolation kit. PBMCs were separated from whole blood using Ficoll-Paque Plus gradient centrifugation and then either used fresh or cryopreserved at -140C. Each culture condition was generally run in triplicate wells.

What the work shows at the level of the full study, not this receptor alone: Although the median number of SARS-CoV-2-reactive clonotypes went up from around 20 after infection to roughly 40 after vaccination, the increase was not significant. Only a relatively small number of convalescent patients were included in the study, and early timepoints following natural infection were not analyzed. Among the post-vaccine SARS-CoV-2-reactive clones in convalescent patients, a median around 85% showed up only after vaccination, which suggests vaccine-specific priming. Of the vaccine-specific clones in convalescent patients, 304 of 307, or nearly all, reacted only to SARS-CoV-2 spike and did not cross-react with common cold coronaviruses.

The sample consisted of CD4+ T cells from blood, cultured in vitro, taken after SARS-CoV-2 vaccination. The clonotype comes from a human donor who had recovered from COVID-19.

The CDR3 sequence is CASSSDRDGQPQHF. The DNA sequence is TGTGCCAGCAGCTCGGACCGAGATGGTCAGCCCCAGCATTTT. The chain is assembled from TRBV5-4 and TRBJ1-5, with the D gene uncertain. Taken from cysteine to phenylalanine, the CDR3 has 14 residues. Here the CDR3 DNA is all that survives: 42 bases in frame from base 1. The germline V gene (reference sequence) provides CDR1 SGHNT and CDR2 YYREEE. V is reduced by 3 bases and J by 6 bases, leaving a spacing of 13 bases between them.